One and the same sample provided the 4 T cell receptor beta chains below, sequenced in a study of T cell repertoires in cytomegalovirus infection. TCRdb recomputed calls from the reads with MiXCR, one row per CDR3 protein. Found here are about 680,000 distinct CDR3 sequences, 24% of them singletons; the top ten hold less than 9.5%. The sequencing input was CD8+ T cells from PBMCs. The source is a human donor in good health (CMV status not recorded). Some clones in this sample may be carry-over from other donors' samples.

The gene calls are TRBV6-8 and TRBJ2-7; tentative D call: TRBD1 (5 bases). There are 12 residues in the CDR3. CDR1 and CDR2 (germline): MNHGY, SAAAGT. The V end was cut by 2 bases, the J end by 4 bases, with 6 bases between. The CDR3 loop is CASSYDRYEQYV. As DNA, the CDR3 is TGTGCCAGCAGTTACGACAGATACGAGCAGTACGTC.

This CDR3 is CASSPAPGGSFRAFF. CDR3 DNA sequence: TGTGCCAGCAGCCCAGCCCCAGGGGGCTCATTCAGAGCTTTCTTT. The V gene is TRBV4-2, the J gene TRBJ1-1; 8 positions match TRBD1. J gave up 10 bases and V 4 bases, and 14 bases lay outside the gene matches. The V gene's germline CDR1 is LGHNA and CDR2 YNFKEQ. The CDR3 extends over 15 amino acids.

This clonotype was detected a few times. The CDR3, as DNA: TGTGCCACCATAAAAACCACAGGGGCCGGCAATCAGCCCCAGCATTTT. Its translation: CATIKTTGAGNQPQHF. The V gene is TRBV28, the J gene TRBJ1-5; TRBD1 aligns across 7 bases. V dropped 10 bases and J dropped 2; count of bases not matched to a gene: 14. There are 16 residues in the CDR3. Per germline, CDR1 MDHEN and CDR2 SYDVKM. Full variable domain (outside the CDR3, taken from reference TRBV28 and TRBJ1-5): DVKVTQSSRYLVKRTGEKVFLECVQDMDHENMFWYRQDPGLGLRLIYFSYDVKMKEKGDIPEGYSVSREKKERFSLILESASTNQTSMYLCATIKTTGAGNQPQHFGDGTRLSIL.

This clonotype has just one count. Its ends do not fully match the called genes, so a read error is possible. This chain links TRBV7-6 with TRBJ2-2; D remains unclear. The germline V gene encodes CDR1 SGHVS and CDR2 FNYEAQ. The CDR3 is 12 amino acids. In DNA, the CDR3 is TGTGCCAACAGCTGGCGGACCAGGGAGCTGTTTTTT. As protein: CANSWRTRELFF.